The sequence of this T cell receptor (beta chain) was determined in a study of early T cells in non-severe SARS-CoV-2 infection. Whole-study context: Sequenced material consisted of bulk RNA (from unsorted whole blood), and chains were unpaired.

Findings and caveats of the study: VDJdb-based annotation leaned toward anti-spike CD8 responses and missed private and CD4 specificities.

The protocol attached unique molecular identifiers to individual cDNA molecules. TCRdb recomputed calls from the 5' RACE reads with MiXCR, one row per CDR3 protein. Altogether 85,000 to 90,000 distinct CDR3 sequences are present, 12% to 15% being singletons, with the ten largest covering roughly 6%. Germline V lookup: CDR1 SGHDT, CDR2 YYEEEE. The trim removed 4 bases at V and 3 bases at J, leaving 10 bases unmatched. The CDR3 is 16 amino acids. This clonotype was observed a few times. What it binds is not known. The V call is TRBV5-6, the J call TRBJ1-2; 9 nucleotides align to TRBD1. Source material: whole blood. The TCR originated in an adult who was a healthcare worker with PCR-confirmed SARS-CoV-2 infection or an uninfected control (not recorded which). The CDR3 sequence: CASSTIQGAVYYGYTF. DNA of the CDR3: TGTGCCAGCAGCACAATACAGGGGGCGGTTTACTATGGCTACACCTTC.